The 2 T cell receptor beta chains in this list originate from one sample, sequenced in a study of T cell responses to AZD1222 COVID-19 vaccine. The data were produced by immunoSEQ multiplex PCR, yet TCRdb's version contains in-frame clones alone and is incomplete. The sample yields 100,000 or so clones, approximately 92% seen once. The sequenced sample was peripheral blood, obtained 28 days after the second AZD1222 dose. All receptors come from an adult who received the AZD1222 COVID-19 vaccine.

The J gene is TRBJ1-1, the V gene TRBV30; D perhaps matches TRBD1 (5 bases). V was pared by 3 bases and J by 2 bases, with 19 bases between. The germline V gene has CDR1 GTSNPN and CDR2 SVGIG (reference sequence). The CDR3 is 16 residues long. In DNA, the CDR3 is TGTGCCTGGAGCCCCTTCCCTACAGGCTCCAACACTGAAGCTTTCTTT. It translates to CAWSPFPTGSNTEAFF.

V usage is TRBV4-3 and J usage is TRBJ1-1, with a weak D call TRBD1 (5 bases). The CDR3 totals 14 residues. CDR1 LGHNA and CDR2 YSLEER come from the germline V gene. V was trimmed by 0 bases and J by 10 bases, leaving 15 bases between them. CDR3 residues: CASSQDRDGGRAFF. CDR3 bases: TGCGCCAGCAGCCAAGATAGGGACGGAGGAAGAGCTTTCTTT.